This T cell receptor beta chain was retrieved from a study of CD8 T cells in ankylosing spondylitis. CDR3 length: 13 residues. CDR1 is SGHVS and CDR2 is FQNEAQ in the germline V gene. V was shortened by 5 bases and J by 5 bases, with 12 bases between the two germline ends. Quantitative barcoded 5'-RACE was used to prepare TCR beta libraries. TCRdb independently ran MiXCR on the 5' RACE reads; one entry per CDR3 protein. The sample holds under 300,000 distinct CDR3 sequences, 8% to 11% seen once. The TCR sequence derives from a male donor with ankylosing spondylitis or in good health (not recorded which). The J gene is TRBJ2-5, the V gene TRBV7-8, with unresolved D. Sequencing input: blood, either unsorted or a sorted T cell fraction (not recorded which). CDR3 region: CASSQLGAETQYF. CDR3 DNA: TGTGCCAGCAGCCAGCTAGGAGCTGAGACCCAGTACTTC.